This TCR beta chain was observed in a study of identical twins. TCRdb redid the calling of the 5' RACE reads with MiXCR, one entry per CDR3 protein. Found here are 200,000 to 250,000 distinct CDR3 sequences, over 5.5% of them singletons; the top ten hold 14% to 15%. V lost 8 bases and J lost 0, with 10 bases in between. This CDR3 region has 13 residues. CDR1 is MGHDK and CDR2 is SYGVNS in the germline V gene. All donors were healthy, and all were Caucasian. The data were also submitted as part of a second study, on T cells expressing NK-cell markers.

V and J are TRBV25-1 and TRBJ1-1; TRBD1 is a possible D gene (5 bases). This receptor was identified in a woman between 18 and 29 years old in good health. Sequences were obtained from CD8+ T cells sorted from blood. CDR3 residues: CASGAGLNTEAFF. In nucleotides, the CDR3 is TGTGCCAGCGGGGCAGGTTTGAACACTGAAGCTTTCTTT.